Reported below is one T cell receptor (beta chain). In the original workflow: Amplification from reference gene primers served as the basis for estimated nucleated cell counts. The assay was immunoSEQ multiplex PCR, and TCRdb's table has in-frame clones only and misses some. The DNA was the basis for D and trimming; V, J and clone size are from that table. This table holds some 170,000 clones, over 80% found once. The data were taken from a study of blood T cell repertoires in COVID-19. Study overall: COVID-19 samples collected from the United States, Italy and Spain covered acute and convalescent phases.

Trimming took 5 bases from V and 5 from J, leaving 12 bases between them. CDR3 length: 13 residues. Germline V gene lookup returns CDR1 SGHTA and CDR2 FQGTGA. This TCR derives from a woman of 80 years or more with active or convalescent COVID-19. The sample comprised peripheral blood. The chain is built from TRBV7-3 and TRBJ1-1; TRBD1 is a possible D gene (6 bases). The chain's CDR3 is CASSPRGGTEAFF. CDR3 coding DNA: TGTGCCAGCAGCCCCAGGGGTGGAACTGAAGCTTTCTTT.